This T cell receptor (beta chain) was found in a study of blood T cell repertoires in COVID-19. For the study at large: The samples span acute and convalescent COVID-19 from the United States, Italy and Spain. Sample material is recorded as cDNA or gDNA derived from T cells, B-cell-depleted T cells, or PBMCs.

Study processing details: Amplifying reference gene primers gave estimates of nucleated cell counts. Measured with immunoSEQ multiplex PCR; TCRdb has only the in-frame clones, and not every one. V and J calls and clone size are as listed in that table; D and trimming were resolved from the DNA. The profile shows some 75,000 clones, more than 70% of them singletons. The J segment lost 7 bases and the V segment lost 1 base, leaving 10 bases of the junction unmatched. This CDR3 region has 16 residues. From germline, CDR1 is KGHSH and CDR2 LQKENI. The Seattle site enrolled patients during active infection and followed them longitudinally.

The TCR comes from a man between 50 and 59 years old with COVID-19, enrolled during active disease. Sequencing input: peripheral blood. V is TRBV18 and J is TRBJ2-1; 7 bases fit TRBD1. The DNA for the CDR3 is TGTGCCAGCTCACCACAAGCTACTGAACAGGGGAATGAGCAGTTCTTC. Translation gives CASSPQATEQGNEQFF.